This entry lists 5 T cell receptor beta chains sequenced from one sample in a study of T cells expressing NK-cell markers. One entry per CDR3 protein, without DNA, is what TCRdb gives after re-calling the 5' RACE reads. Recorded here are roughly 180,000 distinct CDR3 sequences; the top ten clones represent 15% to 20%. The sample consisted of blood T cells: a sorted CD56 or NKG2C T cell subset, CD4+ or CD8+ T cells, or bulk PBMC T cells (not recorded which). The receptors stem from a woman between 18 and 75 years old in good health.

The chain is built from TRBV12-3 or TRBV12-4 and TRBJ1-6; as DNA is missing, the TRBD1 call by TCRdb cannot be tested. The CDR3 length is 17 residues. CDR3 loop: CASSFSARDGYNSPLHF.

The V call is TRBV20-1, the J call TRBJ1-5; without DNA, the TCRdb call of TRBD1 cannot be checked. The CDR3 covers 15 residues. Germline CDR1 DFQATT, CDR2 SNEGSKA (reference sequence). Here the CDR3 reads CSAISGQGGNQPQHF.

The rearrangement uses TRBV9 and TRBJ2-7; TCRdb returns TRBD1, unconfirmable since there is no DNA. Germline V lookup: CDR1 SGDLS, CDR2 YYNGEE. CDR3 length: 16 amino acids. CDR3 sequence: CASSPFGQGGNYEQYF.

The chain employs TRBV10-3 and TRBJ2-2. Looked up from germline, CDR1 is ENHRY and CDR2 is SYGVKD. The CDR3 extends over 12 amino acids. The CDR3 region is CAVGEDTGELFF.

CDR3 residues: CASTQRQGANTIYF. The V and J genes are TRBV12-3 or TRBV12-4 and TRBJ1-3; TCRdb calls TRBD1, which cannot be checked without DNA. CDR3 length: 14 amino acids.